A selection of T cell receptor beta chains follows, all from one sample in a study of blood T cell repertoires in COVID-19. Method: immunoSEQ multiplex PCR; TCRdb's copy keeps in-frame clones and lacks some. This sample carries 68,000 or so clones, about 86% of them seen once, and the ten largest clones take under 5%. The specimen was peripheral blood. These receptors originate from a man aged 50 to 60 with acute or convalescent COVID-19. Both conserved end residues are part of each CDR3. Each record gives: D gene, V gene, J gene, clone size, CDR3 protein, CDR3 DNA. D genes are given only for firm matches. The size of a clone is reported for some rows only, either as once, few or many, or as a class for expanded clones.

TRBD2	TRBV30	TRBJ2-7	.	CAWSRTSGGYQQYF	TGTGCCTGGAGTCGAACTAGCGGGGGCTACCAGCAGTACTTC
TRBD2	TRBV5-4	TRBJ2-7	.	CASSRPGLAGEVRYEQYF	TGTGCCAGCAGTCGTCCGGGACTAGCGGGAGAGGTCCGTTACGAGCAGTACTTC
.	TRBV15	TRBJ1-3	.	CATGLKPDRNTIYF	TGTGCCACGGGACTTAAGCCCGATCGGAACACCATATATTTT
TRBD1	TRBV10-3	TRBJ1-1	.	CAISDLTGHTEAFF	TGTGCCATCAGTGATCTGACAGGGCACACTGAAGCTTTCTTT
TRBD1	TRBV10-3	TRBJ2-1	once	CAIRTGQGVVDEQFF	TGTGCCATCAGGACCGGACAGGGGGTGGTCGATGAGCAGTTCTTC
.	TRBV7-8	TRBJ2-7	once	CASSLARSHEQYF	TGTGCCAGCAGCTTAGCCCGGAGCCACGAGCAGTACTTC
TRBD1	TRBV18	TRBJ1-2	.	CASSFGTGDDYGYTF	TGTGCCAGCTCGTTCGGGACAGGGGACGACTATGGCTACACCTTC
.	TRBV7-9	TRBJ1-2	once	CASSHSRDNFYGYTF	TGTGCCAGCAGCCATTCCCGGGATAACTTCTATGGCTACACCTTC
.	TRBV7-8	TRBJ1-3	.	CASSLGSGTGNTIYF	TGTGCCAGCAGCTTAGGGTCGGGGACTGGAAACACCATATATTTT
TRBD1	TRBV5-1	TRBJ2-1	.	CASSFVRDSSYNEQFF	TGCGCCAGCAGCTTCGTCCGGGACAGCAGCTACAATGAGCAGTTCTTC
.	TRBV28	TRBJ2-7	.	CASNIPDPRGEQYF	TGTGCCAGCAATATACCCGACCCGCGGGGCGAGCAGTACTTC
TRBD1	TRBV2	TRBJ1-2	.	CASSEDRLSYGYTF	TGTGCCAGCAGTGAGGACAGGCTTTCCTATGGCTACACCTTC
TRBD1	TRBV6-5	TRBJ1-1	.	CASKRDRITNTEAFF	TGTGCCAGCAAACGGGACAGGATCACGAACACTGAAGCTTTCTTT